This T cell receptor beta chain comes out of a study of CD8 T cells in Susac syndrome (dated by TCRdb to between 2018 and 2021). Describing the broader study: The study used repertoire sequencing to test whether antigen drove CD8+ T cell activation and differentiation in Susac syndrome.

Points on this clonotype: The antigen it binds to is not known. No base-level quality is on record; no much larger clone is a single base apart.

RNA was extracted with the RNeasy kit and about 0.5 to 1 ug was reverse transcribed using random hexamers. The immunoSEQ multiplex PCR assay, which covers 54 Vbeta and 13 Jbeta segments, was used to amplify TCR beta CDR3 regions. Bias from PCR amplification was corrected by using a synthetic template baseline for primer optimization and for computational correction. Turning to the authors' computational methods: Reads were assigned to V, D and J genes according to IMGT and analyzed in immunoSEQ Analyzer, with only productive sequences retained. Clonality was computed as one minus Shannon entropy normalized by log2 of the number of productive unique sequences. Public and private clones were assessed among the 100 most prevalent clones of each patient and control. Clones were defined as Susac-specific when absent from the healthy and MS cohorts, from fewer than 1,300 published viral clones and from other ImmuneACCESS disease sequences. Using fastp at Q25 and MiXCR, TCRdb reprocessed the public reads and kept productive beta chains. All rows with the same CDR3 protein become a single entry with the most common DNA and genes. The V and J calls here are based on TCRdb, not the publication. The sample table contains around 130,000 distinct CDR3 sequences; only one count was recorded for less than 95% of them. The ten largest clones add up to about 0.098% of the sample.

Peripheral blood CD8+ and CD4+ T cells from healthy donors, Susac syndrome patients and multiple sclerosis patients were profiled using high-throughput TCR beta sequencing. Healthy donors were included as age- and sex-matched controls. Bulk CD8+ and CD4+ T cells were purified by magnetic negative isolation, whereas CD8+ TEMRA cells were enriched by FACS. Blood was collected in EDTA tubes and processed within 24 hours, with PBMCs isolated through density gradient centrifugation. PBMCs intended for TCR sequencing were frozen in liquid nitrogen and were later thawed in a 37 degrees C water bath. A purity of at least 90% was achieved for sorted or isolated CD4+, CD8+ and CD8+ TEMRA cells. CDR1 and CDR2, per the germline V gene, are MNHEY and SVGAGI. Relative to germline, V is 5 bases shorter and J is 7 bases shorter, with 17 bases between their ends. Including cysteine and phenylalanine, the CDR3 has 14 amino acids. Only CDR3 DNA is held: 42 bases, read in frame from base 1.

What the research found in general, with its limitations: The study acknowledged that relatively few individuals were included in the TCR sequencing and HLA analysis.

The sample consisted of CD4+ T cells from PBMCs. The receptor was isolated from a human donor in good health. The sequence is built from TRBV6-5 and TRBJ2-5; the D gene may be TRBD1 or TRBD2, since each aligns over 5 bases. The DNA sequence is TGTGCCAGCAGTGGAAGGGACGGCCCGAGGACCCAGTACTTC. Its protein reads: CASSGRDGPRTQYF.